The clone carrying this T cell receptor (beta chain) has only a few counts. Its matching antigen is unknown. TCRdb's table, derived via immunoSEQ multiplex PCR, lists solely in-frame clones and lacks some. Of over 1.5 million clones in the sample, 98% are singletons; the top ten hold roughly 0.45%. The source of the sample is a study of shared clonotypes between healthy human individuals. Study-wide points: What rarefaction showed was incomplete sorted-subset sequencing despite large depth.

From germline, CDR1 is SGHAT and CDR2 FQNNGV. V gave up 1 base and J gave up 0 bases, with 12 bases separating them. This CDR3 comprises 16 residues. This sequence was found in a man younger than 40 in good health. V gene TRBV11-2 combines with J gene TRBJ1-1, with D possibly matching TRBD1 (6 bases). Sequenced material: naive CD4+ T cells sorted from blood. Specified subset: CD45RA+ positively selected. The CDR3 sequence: CASSLGGTRVNTEAFF. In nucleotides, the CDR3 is TGTGCCAGCAGCTTAGGAGGGACAAGGGTGAACACTGAAGCTTTCTTT.